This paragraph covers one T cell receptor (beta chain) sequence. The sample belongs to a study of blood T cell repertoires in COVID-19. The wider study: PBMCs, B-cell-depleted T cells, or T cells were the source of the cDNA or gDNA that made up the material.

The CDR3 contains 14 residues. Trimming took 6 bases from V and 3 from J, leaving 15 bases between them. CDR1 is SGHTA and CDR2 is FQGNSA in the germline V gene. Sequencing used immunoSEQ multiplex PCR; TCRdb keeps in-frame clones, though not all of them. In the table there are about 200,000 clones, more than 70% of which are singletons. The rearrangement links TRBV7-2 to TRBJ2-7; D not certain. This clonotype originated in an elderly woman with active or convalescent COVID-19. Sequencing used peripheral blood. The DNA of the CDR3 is TGTGCCAGCAGTCTCCCTCCGAGTCTCTACGAGCAGTACTTC. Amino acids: CASSLPPSLYEQYF. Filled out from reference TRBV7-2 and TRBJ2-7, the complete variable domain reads GAGVSQSPSNKVTEKGKDVELRCDPISGHTALYWYRQSLGQGLEFLIYFQGNSAPDKSGLPSDRFSAERTGGSVSTLTIQRTQQEDSAVYLCASSLPPSLYEQYFGPGTRLTVT.